The 2 T cell receptor beta chains presented below share a single source sample, sequenced in a study of blood T cell repertoires in COVID-19 (dated by TCRdb to about 2020). To prepare the library, the immunoSEQ multiplex PCR assay was applied. As stored in TCRdb, this immuneACCESS dataset retains in-frame rearrangements with V and J assigned. A fraction of the clones does not appear; measured against another copy, unresolved V genes explain less than half of the discrepancy, and the remainder lacks a known reason. The sample table shows almost 65,000 clones, and 88% are seen once. About 9.4% of the sample lies in the top ten. Sequencing was performed on PBMCs or T cells enriched from blood (not recorded which). The receptors come from a woman aged 40 to 50 who had recovered from COVID-19.

The V call is TRBV20-1, the J call TRBJ2-1, with D perhaps matching TRBD2 (6 bases). CDR3 length: 15 amino acids. Germline V gene data show CDR1 as DFQATT and CDR2 as SNEGSKA (reference sequence). Trimming cost V 3 bases and J 0 bases, with 12 bases left between them. The CDR3: CSASAGTSSYNEQFF. In nucleotides, the CDR3 is TGCAGTGCTAGTGCCGGGACTTCCTCCTACAATGAGCAGTTCTTC.

V gene TRBV11-2 combines with J gene TRBJ2-5, with D possibly being TRBD1 (6 bases). The V end lost 5 bases, the J end lost 3 bases, and 22 bases lay between the germline ends. CDR1 is SGHAT and CDR2 is FQNNGV in the germline V gene. The CDR3 is made up of 17 amino acids. The CDR3 nucleotides are TGTGCCAGCAGCCGGGGCCTGGGGCAGGGGCCCGAAGAGACCCAGTACTTC. Protein: CASSRGLGQGPEETQYF.